A selection of T cell receptor beta chains follows, all from one sample in a study of T-cell reconstitution after alpha-beta-depleted transplantation in children. Each CDR3 protein is one row after TCRdb ran MiXCR on the PCR reads. The sample lists about 130,000 distinct CDR3 sequences, 9.7% occurring once. The sequencing here drew on PBMCs, mostly from graft donor cells, taken 180 days after TCRalphabeta/CD19-depleted stem cell transplant. Source of these receptors: a girl less than two years old who had a stem cell transplant for combined immunodeficiency, so the T cells may come from the graft donor. Each CDR3 is given with its conserved first and last residue. Fields, in order: J gene, D gene, V gene, clone size, CDR3 DNA, CDR3 protein. D genes are given only for firm matches. The size of a clone is reported for some rows only, either as once, few or many, or as a class for expanded clones.

TRBJ2-3	TRBD2	TRBV7-2	-	TGTGCCAGCAGCCAAGAAGCGGGGTGGGCCACAGATACGCAGTATTTT	CASSQEAGWATDTQYF
TRBJ1-5	-	TRBV29-1	few	TGCAGCGTCCAGGGCCAGGGCCAGCCCCAGCATTTT	CSVQGQGQPQHF
TRBJ2-1	TRBD1	TRBV9	few	TGTGCCAGCAGCGTACGACAGGGGGAAAGGGGCTACAATGAGCAGTTCTTC	CASSVRQGERGYNEQFF
TRBJ2-7	-	TRBV4-2	few	TGTGCCAGCAGCCTACGCTCGGGACATGGCGGCTACGAGCAGTACTTC	CASSLRSGHGGYEQYF
TRBJ1-3	TRBD1	TRBV10-3	few	TGTGCCATCAGGGACAGGGGACCTGGAAACACCATATATTTT	CAIRDRGPGNTIYF
TRBJ2-1	TRBD2	TRBV5-4	many	TGTGCCAGCAGACTGCGGGGGGCGGCGTCCAATGAGCAGTTCTTC	CASRLRGAASNEQFF
TRBJ2-6	TRBD1	TRBV29-1	many	TGCAGCGTCCGACAGGGTCCTGGGGCCAACGTCCTGACTTTC	CSVRQGPGANVLTF
TRBJ2-2	TRBD1	TRBV7-9	-	TGTGCCAGCAGCCCTGGGACAGTCGGGGCCGGGGAGCTGTTTTTT	CASSPGTVGAGELFF
TRBJ1-5	-	TRBV19	few	TGTGCCAGTAGTATGGGAGGCCTTTCAAGGCAACCCCAGCATTTT	CASSMGGLSRQPQHF
TRBJ1-2	-	TRBV9	many	TGTGCCAGCAGCCCTAGGGGGGGTTGGGGCGGAAGTTTCTATGGCTACACCTTC	CASSPRGGWGGSFYGYTF
TRBJ2-2	-	TRBV4-3	many	TGCGCCAGCAGCCCTATATTTAACGGGGAGCTGTTTTTT	CASSPIFNGELFF
TRBJ1-6	TRBD1	TRBV5-1	few	TGCGCCAGCAGGGAACCGGGACAGACATCATATAATTCACCCCTCCACTTT	CASREPGQTSYNSPLHF
TRBJ2-3	-	TRBV4-3	many	TGCGCCAGCAGCCAACCAACCTATGGACCAACTAGCACAGATACGCAGTATTTT	CASSQPTYGPTSTDTQYF
TRBJ1-2	-	TRBV25-1	few	TGTGCCAGCAGTGAATATCACCAGGGCGAGGACTATGGCTACACCTTC	CASSEYHQGEDYGYTF
TRBJ1-6	-	TRBV10-3	few	TGTGCCACAACAATTAACCGATCTGGTGATTCACCCCTCCACTTT	CATTINRSGDSPLHF
TRBJ1-2	-	TRBV29-1	many	TGCAGCGTTGAGGCCAGGGGTTGGAATGGAGACTATGGCTACACCTTC	CSVEARGWNGDYGYTF
TRBJ2-1	-	TRBV19	-	TGTGCCAGTAGTATCGGGGGGACAAACTTATACAATGAGCAGTTCTTC	CASSIGGTNLYNEQFF
TRBJ1-1	-	TRBV6-5	few	TGTGCCAGTGCCAGGGAGCCCCGGAGGAACACTGAAGCTTTCTTT	CASAREPRRNTEAFF
TRBJ1-1	TRBD1	TRBV12-3/TRBV12-4	many	TGTGCCAGCAGTCGACAGGGGGATAACACTGAAGCTTTCTTT	CASSRQGDNTEAFF
TRBJ1-1	TRBD1	TRBV28	few	TGTGCCAGCAGCCCGGGACAGGTGCTTTCTGAAGCTTTCTTT	CASSPGQVLSEAFF
TRBJ2-7	TRBD2	TRBV20-1	few	TGCAGTGCTAGAGATGGGCGGGGGGACTACGAGCAGTACTTC	CSARDGRGDYEQYF
TRBJ2-5	TRBD2	TRBV20-1	-	TGCAGTATTGGGACTAGCGGGATTAAGACCCAGTACTTC	CSIGTSGIKTQYF
TRBJ1-1	-	TRBV12-3/TRBV12-4	few	TGTGCCAGCAGCTTAACTCTCCAAGCTTTCTTT	CASSLTLQAFF
TRBJ2-3	-	TRBV11-2	-	TGTGCCAGCAGCTTGTTTGCAGGGGACACAGATACGCAGTATTTT	CASSLFAGDTDTQYF
TRBJ2-5	-	TRBV20-1	-	TGCAGTGCTAGGGGGGACACGGAGTATCTCGCCCAGTACTTC	CSARGDTEYLAQYF
TRBJ2-1	TRBD2	TRBV20-1	few	TGCAGTGCTAGGCCCCGGCTTGGACTAGCGGGAGGACAACACTACAATGAGCAGTTCTTC	CSARPRLGLAGGQHYNEQFF
TRBJ1-2	-	TRBV7-9	few	TGTGCCAGCAGGCACTTGCCAGGACCCTATGGCTACACCTTC	CASRHLPGPYGYTF
TRBJ2-5	TRBD1	TRBV20-1	few	TGCAGTGCGGGGACAGGGGGAGATGAGACCCAGTACTTC	CSAGTGGDETQYF
TRBJ2-6	-	TRBV5-5	few	TGTGCCAGCAGCTTCCTTCCGGGTGGTGGGGCCAACGTCCTGACTTTC	CASSFLPGGGANVLTF
TRBJ2-7	-	TRBV24-1	many	TGTGCCACCAGTAGAGGGTACGAGCAGTACTTC	CATSRGYEQYF
TRBJ2-3	-	TRBV5-1	many	TGCGCCAGCAGCTGGACAGTCACAGATACGCAGTATTTT	CASSWTVTDTQYF
TRBJ2-7	-	TRBV12-3/TRBV12-4	few	TGTGCCAGCACCCCACGGGGATCCTACGAGCAGTACTTC	CASTPRGSYEQYF
TRBJ2-1	TRBD2	TRBV10-3	few	TGTGCCATCACCCCGGGAGGTGAGCAGTTCTTC	CAITPGGEQFF
TRBJ2-1	TRBD2	TRBV7-2	-	TGTGCCAGCAGCTTCCGACTAGCGGGAGGACATGAGCAGTTCTTC	CASSFRLAGGHEQFF
TRBJ2-1	TRBD2	TRBV6-1	-	TGTGCCAGCACCCCGACTAGCGGGAGGGGCGGCAATGAGCAGTTCTTC	CASTPTSGRGGNEQFF
TRBJ2-3	TRBD2	TRBV20-1	few	TGCAGTGCTGCTGATAGCGGGTCTAGCACAGATACGCAGTATTTT	CSAADSGSSTDTQYF
TRBJ2-7	TRBD1	TRBV15	-	TGTGCCACCAGCGCCCGGGACAGGGTCTACGAGCAGTACTTC	CATSARDRVYEQYF
TRBJ2-1	-	TRBV20-1	many	TGCAGTGCTTGGGAGCCGGGTGAGCAGTTCTTC	CSAWEPGEQFF
TRBJ2-5	TRBD1	TRBV24-1	few	TGTGCCACCAGTGAGGGGGACAGAGAGACCCAGTACTTC	CATSEGDRETQYF
TRBJ2-7	TRBD1	TRBV5-5	-	TGTGCCAGCAGCCTAGACAGGGTCATCGAGCAGTACTTC	CASSLDRVIEQYF
TRBJ2-7	-	TRBV5-1	few	TGCGCCAGCAGGAAGGGGTTTTCAATCTACGAGCAGTACTTC	CASRKGFSIYEQYF
TRBJ1-4	TRBD1	TRBV11-3	-	TGTGCCAGCAGCTTAGGGAATCCGTTCCCCCGGGACAGGCTATTTGCAACTAATGAAAAACTGTTTTTT	CASSLGNPFPRDRLFATNEKLFF
TRBJ1-1	-	TRBV20-1	-	TGCAGTGCTAACAGGGTTGATACGTTTGAAGCTTTCTTT	CSANRVDTFEAFF
TRBJ2-5	-	TRBV5-6	-	TGTGCCAGCAGCTTGGCCCCGGGCCTAGCCGGGGAGACCCAGTACTTC	CASSLAPGLAGETQYF
TRBJ2-7	-	TRBV12-3/TRBV12-4	-	TGTGCCAGCAGTCTGACTTTAGACCCCTACGAGCAGTACTTC	CASSLTLDPYEQYF
TRBJ2-3	-	TRBV12-3/TRBV12-4	few	TGTGCCAGCAGTCCCCCGGGAACACAGATGACAGATACGCAGTATTTT	CASSPPGTQMTDTQYF
TRBJ2-3	-	TRBV6-6	many	TGTGCCAGCAATCGCGACATTACAGATACGCAGTATTTT	CASNRDITDTQYF
TRBJ1-3	TRBD1	TRBV10-3	-	TGTGCCGTCAGGGGGAGGGGACCTGGAAACACCATATATTTT	CAVRGRGPGNTIYF
TRBJ2-7	-	TRBV6-5	-	TGTGCCAGCAGTTACTCGAAGGGATTTTCCTACGAGCAGTACTTC	CASSYSKGFSYEQYF
TRBJ2-4	TRBD2	TRBV6-2/TRBV6-3	many	TGTGCCACCAGAGGGGCTAGCGGGACTAAATACATTCAGTACTTC	CATRGASGTKYIQYF
TRBJ1-1	-	TRBV18	few	TGTGCCAGCTCACGCCGACCGGAGACTGAAGCTTTCTTT	CASSRRPETEAFF
TRBJ2-7	-	TRBV11-2	few	TGTGCCAGCAGCTTAGTGTTTACGGCGGGCTACGAGCAGTACTTC	CASSLVFTAGYEQYF
TRBJ2-5	TRBD1	TRBV7-2	-	TGTGCCAGCAGCACCCGGACAGGGATGGAGACCCAGTACTTC	CASSTRTGMETQYF
TRBJ2-3	TRBD2	TRBV7-2	few	TGTGCCAGCAGCTCGGCGGGAGTGGGAGAAGATACGCAGTATTTT	CASSSAGVGEDTQYF
TRBJ2-1	-	TRBV7-2	-	TGTGCCAGCAGCTTAGAGGTGCACGGTGAGCAGTTCTTC	CASSLEVHGEQFF